This TCR beta chain emerged from a study of T cells in Graves' hyperthyroidism and ophthalmopathy. Background on the study: Peripheral blood was collected at initial diagnosis, before any treatment. Findings and limits, study-wide: The model identified upcoming ophthalmopathy a median about 6.5 months ahead of onset.

About this clonotype itself: Its antigen is not known.

Each patient was aged 18 to 65 and had newly diagnosed hyperthyroidism of under 2 months' duration. The germline V gene encodes CDR1 DFQATT and CDR2 SNEGSKA (reference sequence). J gave up 6 bases and V 4 bases, and 2 bases lay outside the gene matches. The CDR3 loop spans 12 amino acids. TCR beta CDR3 sequences were amplified from RNA transcripts. The HTBI primer set drove a first-round RT-PCR of the TCR CDR3. A single record per CDR3 protein comes from TCRdb applying MiXCR to the multiplex PCR reads. This table has 300,000 to 450,000 distinct CDR3 sequences, around 25% appearing once. Sample: blood. This chain links TRBV20-1 with TRBJ2-2; 7 nucleotides line up with TRBD2. The receptor was isolated from a man aged 50 to 60 with Graves' hyperthyroidism. The CDR3 is CSAIRGAGELFF. The CDR3 nucleotides read TGCAGTGCTATTCGGGGGGCCGGGGAGCTGTTTTTT.